This T cell receptor (beta chain) was sequenced in a study of blood T cell repertoires in COVID-19. At the level of the study: Whether acute or convalescent, the COVID-19 samples came from the United States, Italy and Spain.

The CDR3 sequence is 16 residues long. CDR1 and CDR2 (germline): SGHKS, YYEKEE (reference sequence). V lost 4 bases and J 4 bases, leaving 20 bases between the germline ends. In the original analysis: Estimated nucleated cell counts came from reference gene primer amplification. Data came from immunoSEQ multiplex PCR; TCRdb stores just in-frame clones and leaves some out. V, J and clone size are taken as reported in that table, and D and trimming were inferred from the DNA itself. The data show 200,000 to 250,000 clones, approximately 85% seen once. What was sequenced was peripheral blood. This chain uses TRBV5-5 with TRBJ1-2; tentative D call: TRBD1 (6 bases). This TCR was recovered from a man aged 40-49 years with acute or convalescent COVID-19. For the CDR3, the DNA is TGTGCCAGCAGCATCGGGAATCCGGGACAAGTCTATGGCTACACCTTC. This translates into CASSIGNPGQVYGYTF.